This T cell receptor beta chain was sequenced during a study of T cell responses to AZD1222 COVID-19 vaccine. Data came from immunoSEQ multiplex PCR; TCRdb stores just in-frame clones and leaves some out. The sample yields 150,000 or so clones, around 94% seen once. Germline lookup yields CDR1 LNHDA and CDR2 SQIVND (reference sequence). Trimming stripped 5 bases from V and 5 bases from J, with 12 bases between. This CDR3 spans 13 amino acids. This specimen was peripheral blood, taken on day 0 of AZD1222 vaccination. V gene TRBV19 combines with J gene TRBJ1-2; D not certain. This TCR derives from an adult in good health. As DNA, the CDR3 is TGTGCCAGTAGTTTAGGGAGGAATTATGGCTACACCTTC. It specifies CASSLGRNYGYTF.